The 12 T cell receptor beta chains below all came from one sample that was sequenced in a study of blood T cell repertoires in COVID-19 (dated by TCRdb to the early 2020s). The library relied on the immunoSEQ multiplex PCR assay. TCRdb's version of the immuneACCESS table is confined to in-frame rearrangements and falls short of the full clone set. An unresolved V gene accounts for under half of the shortfall where checked; the remainder is of unknown origin. Recorded for this sample are some 270,000 clones; 86% of them occurred a single time. 5.5% to 6.5% of the sample goes to the ten largest clones. Sequencing was done on a sample of peripheral blood. The receptor set was obtained from a woman at least 80 years old with COVID-19, enrolled during active disease.

The V gene is TRBV2, the J gene TRBJ1-4; tentatively, D is TRBD1 (5 bases). The CDR3 consists of 14 residues. Germline V gene sequence: CDR1 SNHLY, CDR2 FYNNEI. V lost 5 bases and J lost 8, with 15 bases in between. CDR3 residues: CASSINSRGEKLFF. As DNA, the CDR3 is TGTGCCAGCAGTATTAACAGTAGGGGCGAAAAACTGTTTTTT.

The CDR3 sequence is CASSIDVLLAGGYENEQFF. CDR3 nucleotide sequence: TGTGCCAGTAGTATAGATGTACTATTAGCGGGGGGGTATGAAAATGAGCAGTTCTTC. The rearrangement uses TRBV19 and TRBJ2-1; 11 bases agree with TRBD2. This CDR3 contains 19 residues. Germline CDR1 and CDR2: LNHDA and SQIVND (reference sequence). With 0 bases clipped from V and 7 bases from J, the junction kept 14 bases outside the gene matches.

The CDR3 spells CASRRGSTNEKLFF. The CDR3 DNA reads TGTGCCAGCAGGCGGGGGAGTACTAATGAAAAACTGTTTTTT. This sequence joins TRBV28 and TRBJ1-4, with D perhaps TRBD1 (5 bases). The CDR3 runs to 14 residues. Between the trimmed V and J ends, which lost 6 bases and 2 bases, there was a span of 10 bases. Germline V gene data show CDR1 as MDHEN and CDR2 as SYDVKM. The variable domain in full, with the rest retrieved from reference TRBV28 and TRBJ1-4, is DVKVTQSSRYLVKRTGEKVFLECVQDMDHENMFWYRQDPGLGLRLIYFSYDVKMKEKGDIPEGYSVSREKKERFSLILESASTNQTSMYLCASRRGSTNEKLFFGSGTQLSVL.

This clone appeared once. J is TRBJ1-4 and V is TRBV4-2; D gene uncertain. Deletions cut 1 base from V and 0 bases from J, with 3 bases between. Germline CDR1 is LGHNA and CDR2 is YNFKEQ. CDR3 length equals 14 residues. The CDR3 here is CASSQASTNEKLFF. CDR3 coding DNA: TGTGCCAGCAGCCAAGCTTCAACTAATGAAAAACTGTTTTTT.

This chain connects TRBV11-2 to TRBJ1-2; D unclear. The V end was cut by 4 bases, the J end by 4 bases, with 10 bases between. The CDR3 runs 13 residues. Per germline, CDR1 SGHAT and CDR2 FQNNGV. This chain's CDR3 is CASSSNPSYGYTF. CDR3 bases: TGTGCCAGCAGCTCCAATCCATCCTATGGCTACACCTTC.

Here the CDR3 DNA reads TGTGCCACCAGCAACGAGGACAGGGAAGGAAATCAGCCCCAGCATTTT. This codes for CATSNEDREGNQPQHF. This sequence joins TRBV15 and TRBJ1-5, with 8 bases identical to TRBD1. Per germline, CDR1 LNHNV and CDR2 YYDKDF (reference sequence). The CDR3 extends over 16 amino acids. V lost 4 bases and J lost 4; bases outside the gene matches: 9.

The chain recombines TRBV7-2 with TRBJ2-5, with D unresolved. The end of the DNA aligns better with TRBJ2-7, so the J call may be wrong. The CDR3 is 11 residues long. Germline values: CDR1 SGHTA, CDR2 FQGNSA. The CDR3 region has the DNA TGTGCCAGCAGCGCCTCCTACGAGCAGTACTTC. Its translation is CASSASYEQYF.

This clone was seen only a few times. The rearrangement joins TRBV7-9 to TRBJ1-1; possibly TRBD1 for D (6 bases). The germline V and J ends were trimmed by 5 bases and 4 bases, with 14 bases remaining between them. The germline V gene has CDR1 SEHNR and CDR2 FQNEAQ (reference sequence). This CDR3 is 14 amino acids long. The CDR3 sequence is CASSLREGGTEAFF. DNA of the CDR3: TGTGCCAGCAGCCTAAGGGAGGGGGGCACTGAAGCTTTCTTT.

The chain recombines TRBV7-9 with TRBJ2-3, with 8 bases lining up with TRBD1. The CDR3 spans 15 residues. V dropped 0 bases and J dropped 7; count of bases not matched to a gene: 6. CDR1 and CDR2 from the germline V gene are SEHNR and FQNEAQ (reference sequence). The CDR3 nucleotides read TGTGCCAGCAGCTTAGCTTTAGGACAGGGCCATACGCAGTATTTT. This encodes CASSLALGQGHTQYF.

The rearrangement joins TRBV7-2 to TRBJ1-1, with D possibly matching TRBD1 (5 bases). Germline V CDR1 and CDR2: SGHTA, FQGNSA. Trimming shortened V by 5 bases and J by 0 bases, and 16 bases separated the two germline ends. The CDR3 covers 16 residues. The CDR3 coding sequence is TGTGCCAGCAGCCGTACAGGCGAGCCTCTGAACACTGAAGCTTTCTTT. Protein sequence: CASSRTGEPLNTEAFF.

This chain uses TRBV29-1 with TRBJ1-1, with D perhaps matching TRBD1 (5 bases). The germline CDR1 and CDR2 sequences are SQVTM and ANQGSEA. There are 13 residues in the CDR3. The V gene lost 3 bases and the J gene lost 0 bases, with 8 bases spanning the gap. The CDR3 DNA sequence: TGCAGCGTTGATCAGGGCTTGAACACTGAAGCTTTCTTT. Encoded protein: CSVDQGLNTEAFF. The full variable domain, with the rest looked up from reference TRBV29-1 and TRBJ1-1, is SAVISQKPSRDICQRGTSLTIQCQVDSQVTMMFWYRQQPGQSLTLIATANQGSEATYESGFVIDKFPISRPNLTFSTLTVSNMSPEDSSIYLCSVDQGLNTEAFFGQGTRLTVV.

The rearrangement links TRBV4-1 to TRBJ1-6; 8 positions agree with TRBD1. This CDR3 region has 16 residues. Unmatched junction bases numbered 1, after V lost 0 bases and J lost 3 bases. Germline V CDR1 and CDR2: MGHRA, YSYEKL. CDR3 nucleotide sequence: TGCGCCAGCAGCCAAGAAGACAGGGGCTATAATTCACCCCTCCACTTT. Its translation: CASSQEDRGYNSPLHF.